This T cell receptor (beta chain) was recorded in a study of T cells in Graves' hyperthyroidism and ophthalmopathy. Trimming removed 5 bases from V and 2 bases from J, with 10 bases in between. The CDR3 runs to 13 residues. The V gene's germline CDR1 is SEHNR and CDR2 FQNEAQ (reference sequence). Researchers amplified the TCR beta CDR3 regions from RNA transcripts. The HTBI primer set drove a first-round RT-PCR of the TCR CDR3. TCRdb redid the calling of the multiplex PCR reads with MiXCR, one entry per CDR3 protein. This table has 400,000 to 600,000 distinct CDR3 sequences, about 20% appearing once. This clonotype was seen ten or more times. An absence of ophthalmopathy progression within 18 months meant stable Graves' hyperthyroidism. PBMCs were obtained from 10 ml fresh peripheral blood.

Sequencing used blood. This clonotype was sampled from a man younger than 35 with Graves' hyperthyroidism. The chain is built from TRBV7-9 and TRBJ2-7; TRBD1 is a possible D gene (6 bases). The DNA of the CDR3 is TGTGCCAGCAGCCAAAAGGGGGCCTACGAGCAGTACTTC. As protein: CASSQKGAYEQYF.